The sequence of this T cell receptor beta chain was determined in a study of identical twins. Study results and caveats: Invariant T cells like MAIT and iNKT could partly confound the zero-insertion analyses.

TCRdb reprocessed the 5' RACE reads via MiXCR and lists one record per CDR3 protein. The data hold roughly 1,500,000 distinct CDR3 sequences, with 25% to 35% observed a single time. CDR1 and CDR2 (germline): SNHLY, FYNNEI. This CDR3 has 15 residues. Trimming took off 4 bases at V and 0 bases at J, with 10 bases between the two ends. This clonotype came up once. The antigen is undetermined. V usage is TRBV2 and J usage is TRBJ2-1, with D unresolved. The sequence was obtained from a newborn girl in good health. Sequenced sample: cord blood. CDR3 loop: CASSVVGNSYNEQFF. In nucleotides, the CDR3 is TGTGCCAGCAGTGTTGTGGGGAACTCCTACAATGAGCAGTTCTTC.